Following are 28 T cell receptor beta chains from one sample sequenced in a study of cytomegalovirus exposure and HLA in healthy donors. The PCR had 60 Vbeta and 13 Jbeta primers. Some clones are missing from TCRdb's copy, which holds only in-frame ones; the method was immunoSEQ multiplex PCR. The profile shows 150,000 to 200,000 clones, 70% to 90% of them singletons. Sequencing was carried out using PBMCs. The receptors originated from a woman younger than 35 in good health and CMV-seropositive.

Only a few counts were recorded for this clone. This chain uses TRBV7-2 with TRBJ2-5; possibly TRBD2 for D (7 bases). The CDR3 is made up of 14 amino acids. Trimming left V 5 bases short and J 5 bases short, with 15 bases between. Germline CDR1 is SGHTA and CDR2 is FQGNSA. The chain's CDR3 is CASSHGGARETQYF. The DNA for the CDR3 is TGTGCCAGCAGCCATGGGGGGGCTCGGGAGACCCAGTACTTC.

A remark on this clone: Other nucleotide sequences from this sample produce the same CDR3. This rearrangement joins TRBV7-2 to TRBJ2-3; 9 bases fit TRBD2. CDR1 and CDR2 (germline): SGHTA, FQGNSA. The CDR3 has 15 amino acids. Unmatched junction bases numbered 6, after V lost 5 bases and J lost 3 bases. The CDR3 is CASSRGGAGTDTQYF. CDR3 nucleotides: TGTGCCAGCAGCCGCGGGGGGGCGGGGACAGATACGCAGTATTTT. Variable domain in full (rest from reference TRBV7-2 and TRBJ2-3): GAGVSQSPSNKVTEKGKDVELRCDPISGHTALYWYRQSLGQGLEFLIYFQGNSAPDKSGLPSDRFSAERTGGSVSTLTIQRTQQEDSAVYLCASSRGGAGTDTQYFGPGTRLTVL.

The rearrangement joins TRBV19 to TRBJ2-1, with 12 bases lining up with TRBD2. Unmatched junction bases numbered 2, after V lost 5 bases and J lost 3 bases. CDR1 and CDR2 from the germline V gene are LNHDA and SQIVND (reference sequence). The CDR3 totals 15 residues. This CDR3 reads CASSGLAGYYNEQFF. In DNA, the CDR3 is TGTGCCAGTAGTGGACTAGCGGGGTACTACAATGAGCAGTTCTTC.

The rearrangement joins TRBV18 to TRBJ1-6; D is possibly TRBD1 (5 bases). The germline V and J ends were trimmed by 2 bases and 11 bases, with 16 bases remaining between them. Germline assignment: CDR1 KGHSH and CDR2 LQKENI. The CDR3 covers 15 residues. The CDR3 sequence: CASSPTEGSRAPLHF. DNA of the CDR3: TGTGCCAGCTCACCAACGGAGGGGTCCCGGGCACCCCTCCACTTT.

The V gene is TRBV19, the J gene TRBJ2-4, with D tentatively TRBD1 (6 bases). The germline V gene has CDR1 LNHDA and CDR2 SQIVND (reference sequence). The CDR3 has 16 amino acids. The germline V and J ends were trimmed by 4 bases and 0 bases, with 13 bases remaining between them. CDR3 region: CASSTGQTLAKNIQYF. CDR3 coding DNA: TGTGCCAGTAGTACCGGACAGACCCTAGCCAAAAACATTCAGTACTTC.

This clone was recorded only once. V is TRBV9 and J is TRBJ2-7, with 9 positions matching TRBD1. V was clipped by 1 base and J by 7 bases; unmatched bases: 12. The CDR3 has 16 amino acids. Germline V lookup: CDR1 SGDLS, CDR2 YYNGEE. The CDR3 is CASSVSTGGAFGEQYF. In nucleotides, the CDR3 is TGTGCCAGCAGCGTATCGACAGGGGGGGCTTTCGGAGAGCAGTACTTC.

This clone was picked up one time. The chain's CDR3 is CASSTDRGNTEAFF. The CDR3 region has the DNA TGTGCCAGCAGTACGGACAGGGGGAACACTGAAGCTTTCTTT. The rearrangement uses TRBV27 and TRBJ1-1, with TRBD1 matching 9 bases. The V gene end was trimmed by 5 bases and the J gene end by 1 base; junction bases not matched to a gene: 2. This CDR3 is built from 14 residues. CDR1 is MNHEY and CDR2 is SMNVEV in the germline V gene (reference sequence).

The gene calls are TRBV13 and TRBJ2-5, with 12 nucleotides matching TRBD1. Looked up from germline, CDR1 is PRHDT and CDR2 is FYEKMQ (reference sequence). After removal of 5 bases from V and 5 bases from J, the junction contained 12 bases not matched to a gene. The CDR3 covers 17 residues. The CDR3: CASSPRPWDRGRETQYF. CDR3 DNA: TGTGCCAGCAGCCCACGGCCCTGGGACAGGGGGCGTGAGACCCAGTACTTC.

The rearrangement links TRBV5-3 to TRBJ1-2; D is possibly TRBD1 (5 bases). TRBV5-3 is reported as an ORF; its role is uncertain. CDR3 length: 17 residues. The V gene lost 4 bases and the J gene lost 0 bases, with 19 bases spanning the gap. The CDR3 DNA reads as TGTGCCAGAAGCCCTGGGGACTGGGGCCCATCTAACTATGGCTACACCTTC. Residues: CARSPGDWGPSNYGYTF.

This rearrangement joins TRBV6-1 to TRBJ1-4; a weak D match, TRBD1 (6 bases). The CDR3 extends over 14 amino acids. V was trimmed by 8 bases and J by 5 bases, leaving 15 bases between them. Germline CDR1 reads MNHNS; CDR2 reads SASEGT. CDR3: CASGTGSGNEKLFF. The CDR3 nucleotides are TGTGCCAGCGGTACAGGGTCGGGCAATGAAAAACTGTTTTTT.

This chain connects TRBV30 to TRBJ2-7, with 9 bases identical to TRBD1. Germline V gene lookup returns CDR1 GTSNPN and CDR2 SVGIG (reference sequence). V shed 6 bases and J 5 bases; nucleotides not matched to a gene: 5. The CDR3 has 12 amino acids. The CDR3: CACGTGMNEQYF. The CDR3 DNA reads TGTGCCTGCGGGACAGGGATGAACGAGCAGTACTTC.

The chain carries TRBV30 and TRBJ2-5; no clear D. Per germline, CDR1 GTSNPN and CDR2 SVGIG (reference sequence). The V gene lost 2 bases and the J gene lost 4 bases, with 5 bases spanning the gap. This CDR3 spans 11 amino acids. DNA for the CDR3: TGTGCCTGGAGTCTGAGAGAGACCCAGTACTTC. It specifies CAWSLRETQYF.

J is TRBJ1-6 and V is TRBV6-1; the D is unclear. Germline-derived CDR1 and CDR2 are MNHNS and SASEGT. The CDR3 is 14 residues long. V lost 2 bases, J lost 7 bases, and 9 bases lay in between. Here the CDR3 DNA reads TGTGCCAGCAGTGAAAATTGGAGGAATTCACCCCTCCACTTT. It translates to CASSENWRNSPLHF.

This chain joins TRBV11-1 and TRBJ2-7; possible D gene TRBD1, 6 bases. CDR3 length: 14 amino acids. V gave up 6 bases and J gave up 4 bases, with 16 bases separating them. Germline V gene data show CDR1 as SGHAT and CDR2 as FQDESV (reference sequence). Here the CDR3 reads CASRDSTGSYEQYV. The CDR3 DNA sequence: TGTGCCAGCAGAGATTCAACAGGGTCGTACGAGCAGTACGTC.

The CDR3 spells CASSFSDSNQPQHF. In DNA, the CDR3 is TGTGCCAGCAGTTTTTCAGATAGCAATCAGCCCCAGCATTTT. This chain uses TRBV27 with TRBJ1-5; D remains unclear. Germline V gives CDR1 MNHEY, CDR2 SMNVEV (reference sequence). V was trimmed by 3 bases and J by 0 bases, leaving 6 bases between them. This CDR3 has 14 residues.

The CDR3 coding sequence is TGTGCCAGCAGCTTAGGACTCCTCGGATCCGAAGAGACCCAGTACTTC. Residues: CASSLGLLGSEETQYF. This chain connects TRBV7-9 to TRBJ2-5; the D is unclear. The CDR3 runs 16 residues. Germline V CDR1 and CDR2: SEHNR, FQNEAQ (reference sequence). V dropped 1 base and J dropped 3 bases, with 15 bases sitting between them. The full variable domain, with the rest looked up from reference TRBV7-9 and TRBJ2-5, is DTGVSQNPRHKITKRGQNVTFRCDPISEHNRLYWYRQTLGQGPEFLTYFQNEAQLEKSRLLSDRFSAERPKGSFSTLEIQRTEQGDSAMYLCASSLGLLGSEETQYFGPGTRLLVL.

This clone was seen a single time. The chain joins TRBV15 to TRBJ2-3; maybe TRBD2 (6 bases). In germline, CDR1 is LNHNV, CDR2 YYDKDF (reference sequence). CDR3 length equals 16 residues. The V end lost 2 bases, the J end lost 0 bases, and 12 bases lay between the germline ends. The CDR3 coding sequence is TGTGCCACCAGCAGACCCCGGGACTTTAGCACAGATACGCAGTATTTT. This encodes CATSRPRDFSTDTQYF.

V usage is TRBV27 and J usage is TRBJ1-5; a possible D gene is TRBD1 (5 bases). V was clipped by 2 bases and J by 9 bases, with 14 bases between them. CDR1 MNHEY and CDR2 SMNVEV come from the germline V gene (reference sequence). The CDR3 totals 14 residues. CDR3 protein: CASSLEQASSPQHF. The CDR3 DNA follows: TGTGCCAGCAGTTTAGAACAGGCTAGTTCGCCCCAGCATTTT.

V and J are TRBV11-2 and TRBJ1-2, with TRBD1 matching over 10 bases. CDR1 and CDR2 (germline): SGHAT, FQNNGV. J gave up 4 bases and V 0 bases, and 8 bases lay outside the gene matches. The CDR3 sequence is 17 residues long. This CDR3 is CASSLDLDRGFRYGYTF. The CDR3 DNA follows: TGTGCCAGCAGCTTAGATCTGGACAGGGGGTTTCGCTATGGCTACACCTTC.

V usage is TRBV27 and J usage is TRBJ1-6, with 11 bases lining up with TRBD1. V lost 5 bases to trimming and J lost 9 bases; unmatched junction nucleotides: 15. Germline V CDR1 and CDR2: MNHEY, SMNVEV (reference sequence). The CDR3 length is 18 residues. The CDR3 spells CASSTLKSGTGGISPLHF. The CDR3 nucleotides read TGTGCCAGCAGTACCCTGAAATCCGGGACAGGGGGTATTTCACCCCTCCACTTT.

The CDR3 DNA reads TGTGCCAGTAGTACGCAGGGGGCCACAGATACGCAGTATTTT. It specifies CASSTQGATDTQYF. This chain uses TRBV19 with TRBJ2-3, with 8 bases lining up with TRBD1. With V trimmed by 4 bases and J by 2 bases, 2 bases remained unmatched. Germline V gene sequence: CDR1 LNHDA, CDR2 SQIVND (reference sequence). The CDR3 is 14 amino acids.

The chain employs TRBV10-1 and TRBJ1-5, with 8 bases matching TRBD1. The CDR3 extends over 20 amino acids. V was pared by 5 bases and J by 0 bases, with 18 bases of the junction left unmatched. The germline V gene encodes CDR1 WNHNN and CDR2 SYGVQD (reference sequence). The CDR3: CASSIRQGRGWPYSNQPQHF. DNA for the CDR3: TGCGCCAGCAGTATAAGACAGGGGCGGGGGTGGCCCTATAGCAATCAGCCCCAGCATTTT.

V usage is TRBV6-5 and J usage is TRBJ2-1; D may be TRBD2 (6 bases). CDR3 length equals 14 residues. Trimming left V 0 bases short and J 10 bases short, with 13 bases between. Germline assignment: CDR1 MNHEY and CDR2 SVGAGI. As DNA, the CDR3 is TGTGCCAGCAGTTACTCTCGGGGGAGTGGGGAGCAGTTCTTC. Residues: CASSYSRGSGEQFF.

The rearrangement links TRBV10-3 to TRBJ1-1; D is unclear. CDR3 length: 14 amino acids. Per germline, CDR1 ENHRY and CDR2 SYGVKD. V was shortened by 2 bases and J by 4 bases, with 11 bases between the two germline ends. CDR3 sequence reads: CAISEQVVATEAFF. The CDR3 bases are TGTGCCATCAGTGAGCAAGTTGTGGCCACTGAAGCTTTCTTT.

V and J are TRBV10-2 and TRBJ2-3; 7 nucleotides line up with TRBD2. V shed 4 bases, J shed 0 bases, and the junction held 1 base outside the gene matches. The CDR3 extends over 14 amino acids. Germline V gene sequence: CDR1 WSHSY, CDR2 SAAADI. Written as DNA, the CDR3 is TGCGCCAGCAGTGCACTAGCGAGCACAGATACGCAGTATTTT. Translated, it gives CASSALASTDTQYF.

A single count supports this clone. This chain uses TRBV30 with TRBJ2-6; D remains unclear. Germline lookup yields CDR1 GTSNPN and CDR2 SVGIG (reference sequence). This CDR3 is built from 18 residues. Trimming pared 2 bases from V and 0 bases from J, leaving 17 bases between. CDR3 protein: CAWSTRLIATSGANVLTF. The CDR3 nucleotides read TGTGCCTGGAGTACGCGGTTGATCGCGACCTCTGGGGCCAACGTCCTGACTTTC.

The chain joins TRBV4-1 to TRBJ2-1, with D possibly TRBD2 on 6 matching bases. The germline gives CDR1 MGHRA, CDR2 YSYEKL. With 5 bases removed from V and 12 bases from J, the gap between germline ends came to 20 bases. The CDR3 runs 14 residues. CDR3 nucleotides: TGCGCCAGCAGCGACAAGAGTGCGGGGATGGTGCAGTTCTTC. Its translation: CASSDKSAGMVQFF.

J is TRBJ1-2 and V is TRBV6-5; TRBD1 aligns across 8 bases. The CDR3 loop spans 14 amino acids. With V trimmed by 6 bases and J by 4 bases, 7 bases remained unmatched. From germline, CDR1 is MNHEY and CDR2 SVGAGI. DNA for the CDR3: TGTGCCAGCAGCCAGGACAGGGAAATCTATGGCTACACCTTC. Its translation is CASSQDREIYGYTF.